The rows below give T cell receptor beta chains drawn from one sample of a study of T cell repertoires in cytomegalovirus infection. TCRdb passed the reads through MiXCR, listing each CDR3 protein once. This table has roughly 230,000 distinct CDR3 sequences, about 15% appearing once. The sequenced sample was CD8+ T cells from PBMCs. These receptors all come from a human donor in good health (CMV status not recorded). Some clones in this sample may be carry-over from other donors' samples. CDR3s leave out the opening cysteine and the closing phenylalanine or tryptophan.

v_call cdr3_aa
TRBV28 ASSPTALREFFYGYT
TRBV29-1 SVTGQGWNYEQY
TRBV5-1 ASSFYQRTNTEAF
TRBV7-8 ASSLKTGQGAKETQY
TRBV7-2 ASSLIGLAGVDTQY
TRBV28 ASSTDRGSGERSPLH
TRBV19 ASSPWAGQGYT
TRBV15 ATSPSNRGAAVLSNEQF
TRBV6-5 ASSFAGGGSNYGYT
TRBV7-9 ASSLEGFYNEQF
TRBV3-1 ASSQDRWTSGGAGNEQF
TRBV7-2 ASGRNTEAF